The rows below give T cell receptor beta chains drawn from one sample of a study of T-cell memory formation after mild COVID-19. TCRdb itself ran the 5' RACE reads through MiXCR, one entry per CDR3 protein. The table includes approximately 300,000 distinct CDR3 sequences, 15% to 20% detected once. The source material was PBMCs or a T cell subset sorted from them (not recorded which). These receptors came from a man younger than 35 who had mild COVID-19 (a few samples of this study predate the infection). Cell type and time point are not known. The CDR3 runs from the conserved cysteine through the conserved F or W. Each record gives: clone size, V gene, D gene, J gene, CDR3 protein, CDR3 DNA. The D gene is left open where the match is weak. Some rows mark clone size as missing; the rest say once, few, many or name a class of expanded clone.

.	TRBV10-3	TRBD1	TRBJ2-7	CAISETRDRGFYEQYF	TGTGCCATCAGTGAAACTAGGGACAGGGGGTTCTACGAGCAGTACTTC
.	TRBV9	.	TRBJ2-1	CASSVAASEGNEQFF	TGTGCCAGCAGCGTAGCGGCTAGTGAAGGCAATGAGCAGTTCTTC
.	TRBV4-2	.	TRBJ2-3	CASSQKEFPDTQYF	TGTGCCAGCAGCCAAAAGGAGTTCCCAGATACGCAGTATTTT
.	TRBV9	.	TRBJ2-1	CASSVDGVGYNEQFF	TGTGCCAGCAGCGTAGACGGGGTCGGCTACAATGAGCAGTTCTTC
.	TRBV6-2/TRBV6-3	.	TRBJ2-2	CASVLDRPSNTGELFF	TGTGCCAGCGTCTTGGACAGACCCTCGAACACCGGGGAGCTGTTTTTT
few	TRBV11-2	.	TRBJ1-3	CASSSIRGLGNTIYF	TGTGCCAGCAGCTCGATTCGGGGACTAGGAAACACCATATATTTT
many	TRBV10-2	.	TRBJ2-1	CASSRGRGEQFF	TGCGCCAGCAGCCGGGGGAGAGGGGAGCAGTTCTTC
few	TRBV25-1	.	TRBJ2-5	CASSDFLRLGGTQYF	TGTGCCAGCAGTGATTTTTTGAGACTCGGCGGGACCCAGTACTTC
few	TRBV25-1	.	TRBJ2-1	CASSTLARNEQFF	TGTGCCAGCAGTACACTGGCGCGGAATGAGCAGTTCTTC
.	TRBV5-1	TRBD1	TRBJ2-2	CASSFQGANTGELFF	TGCGCCAGCAGCTTTCAGGGGGCGAACACCGGGGAGCTGTTTTTT
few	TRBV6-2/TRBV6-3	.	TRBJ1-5	CASRRANQPQHF	TGTGCCAGCAGGCGGGCGAATCAGCCCCAGCATTTT
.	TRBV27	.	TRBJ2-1	CASSFPGDYNEQFF	TGTGCCAGCAGTTTTCCGGGCGACTACAATGAGCAGTTCTTC
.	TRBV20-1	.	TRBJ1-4	CSARDPRGRGEKLFF	TGCAGTGCTAGAGATCCCCGGGGGCGGGGTGAAAAACTGTTTTTT
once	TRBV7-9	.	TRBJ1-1	CASSLGSGGRTEAFF	TGTGCCAGCAGCTTAGGATCCGGGGGCAGGACTGAAGCTTTCTTT
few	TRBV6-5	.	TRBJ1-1	CASRQLQGEAFF	TGTGCCAGCCGTCAACTACAAGGGGAAGCTTTCTTT
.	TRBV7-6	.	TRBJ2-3	CASSLAWASGTDTQYF	TGTGCCAGCAGCTTAGCGTGGGCTAGCGGCACAGATACGCAGTATTTT
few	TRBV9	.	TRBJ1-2	CASSVGQAYKPMGYTF	TGTGCCAGCAGCGTAGGGCAGGCCTACAAACCTATGGGCTACACCTTC
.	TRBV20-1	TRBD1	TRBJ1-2	CSAREPTGTGFGYTF	TGCAGTGCTAGAGAGCCAACCGGGACAGGGTTTGGCTACACCTTC
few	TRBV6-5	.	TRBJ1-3	CASSLNPGSSGNTIYF	TGTGCCAGCAGTCTAAATCCAGGGAGCTCTGGAAACACCATATATTTT
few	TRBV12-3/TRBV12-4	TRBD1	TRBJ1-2	CASSLRTGPYGYTF	TGTGCCAGCAGTTTACGGACAGGACCCTATGGCTACACCTTC
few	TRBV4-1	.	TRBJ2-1	CASSQDSRKAYNEQFF	TGCGCCAGCAGCCAAGATAGTAGAAAGGCTTACAATGAGCAGTTCTTC
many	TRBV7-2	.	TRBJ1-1	CASSHYAGGTEAFF	TGTGCCAGCAGCCACTACGCGGGGGGGACTGAAGCTTTCTTT
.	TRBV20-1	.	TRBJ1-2	CSAGDGNYGYTF	TGCAGTGCAGGGGACGGAAACTATGGCTACACCTTC
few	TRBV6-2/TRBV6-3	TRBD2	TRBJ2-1	CASSLSGLAQFF	TGTGCCAGCTCCTTGTCGGGACTAGCGCAGTTCTTC
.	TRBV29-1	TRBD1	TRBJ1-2	CSAGGQNYGYTF	TGCAGCGCCGGGGGACAGAACTATGGCTACACCTTC
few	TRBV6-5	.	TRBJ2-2	CASNRGSAGELFF	TGTGCCAGCAACCGGGGCAGCGCCGGGGAGCTGTTTTTT
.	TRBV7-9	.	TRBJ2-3	CAYGPGTDTQYF	TGTGCTTACGGACCAGGCACAGATACGCAGTATTTT
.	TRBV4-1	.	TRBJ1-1	CASSQDRGDYTEAFF	TGCGCCAGCAGCCAAGACAGGGGCGATTATACTGAAGCTTTCTTT
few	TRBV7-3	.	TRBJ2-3	CASSREATDTQYF	TGTGCCAGCAGCAGGGAAGCCACAGATACGCAGTATTTT
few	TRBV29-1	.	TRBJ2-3	CSVDALRADTQYF	TGCAGCGTTGATGCGCTAAGGGCAGATACGCAGTATTTT
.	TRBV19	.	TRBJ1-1	CASTVTGYSLSEAFF	TGTGCCAGTACCGTAACAGGGTATTCTCTCTCTGAAGCTTTCTTT
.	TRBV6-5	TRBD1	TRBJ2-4	CASSTPTGSKNIQYF	TGTGCCAGCAGTACACCGACAGGGTCCAAAAACATTCAGTACTTC
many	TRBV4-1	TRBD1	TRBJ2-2	CASSRETGANTGELFF	TGCGCCAGCAGCCGAGAGACAGGGGCGAACACCGGGGAGCTGTTTTTT
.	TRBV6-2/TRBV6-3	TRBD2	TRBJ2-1	CASKTSGGSEQFF	TGTGCCAGCAAAACGAGCGGGGGGTCTGAGCAGTTCTTC
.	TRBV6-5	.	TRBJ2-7	CASSRTIRGRDQYF	TGTGCCAGCAGCCGGACTATCCGGGGACGGGATCAGTACTTC
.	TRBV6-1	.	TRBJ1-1	CASSDRVDTEAFF	TGTGCCAGCAGTGACAGGGTGGACACTGAAGCTTTCTTT
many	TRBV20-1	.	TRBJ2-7	CSARDNYEQYF	TGCAGTGCTAGGGACAACTACGAGCAGTACTTC
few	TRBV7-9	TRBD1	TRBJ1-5	CASSGTGGWVQPQHF	TGTGCCAGCAGCGGGACAGGGGGCTGGGTTCAGCCCCAGCATTTT